Following are 26 T cell receptor beta chains from one sample sequenced in a study of patients and donors after allogeneic stem cell transplantation. TCRdb ran MiXCR on the RT-PCR reads and lists one entry per CDR3 protein. Counted here are about 400,000 distinct CDR3 sequences, approximately 16% occurring once; the ten biggest clones make up roughly 7.2%. Source material: blood, either unsorted or a sorted T cell fraction (not recorded which). The source of these receptors is a human donor who was either an allogeneic HSCT recipient or a stem cell or donor lymphocyte infusion donor (not recorded which). It is not recorded whose cells these are; they may come from a transplant donor.

This clonotype showed up just a few times. The chain recombines TRBV5-1 with TRBJ1-2; D unclear. The germline CDR1 and CDR2 sequences are SGHRS and YFSETQ. The CDR3 totals 15 residues. V was shortened by 0 bases and J by 4 bases, with 13 bases between the two germline ends. The CDR3 here is CASSLGGPFAYGYTF. DNA for the CDR3: TGCGCCAGCAGCTTGGGAGGTCCTTTCGCCTATGGCTACACCTTC.

The chain recombines TRBV9 with TRBJ2-1; 10 bases agree with TRBD2. The germline V gene has CDR1 SGDLS and CDR2 YYNGEE. With 3 bases clipped from V and 9 bases from J, the junction kept 9 bases outside the gene matches. The CDR3 is 15 residues long. CDR3 in DNA: TGTGCCAGCAGCGGGGCCCTAGCGGGAGCTCCTGAGCAGTTCTTC. Residues: CASSGALAGAPEQFF.

The chain recombines TRBV7-9 with TRBJ2-7; TRBD1 matches 7 bases. With V trimmed by 5 bases and J by 2 bases, 9 bases remained unmatched. Germline loops: CDR1 SEHNR, CDR2 FQNEAQ (reference sequence). The CDR3 contains 15 residues. This chain's CDR3 is CASSEHRDRPYEQYF. In nucleotides, the CDR3 is TGTGCCAGCAGCGAACACCGGGACAGACCCTACGAGCAGTACTTC.

This clonotype was seen more than once but under ten times. The genes are TRBV2 and TRBJ2-5; perhaps D is TRBD1 or TRBD2 (5 bases each). Trimming removed 6 bases from V and 0 bases from J, with 17 bases in between. This CDR3 comprises 16 residues. Germline CDR1 and CDR2: SNHLY and FYNNEI. CDR3 bases: TGTGCCAGCAGGTCTGATACGGGACGGGACCAAGAGACCCAGTACTTC. Amino acids: CASRSDTGRDQETQYF.

This clonotype occurred a few times. The chain joins TRBV7-8 to TRBJ2-7; weak D call: TRBD2 (6 bases). CDR3 size: 16 residues. Germline V gene data show CDR1 as SGHVS and CDR2 as FQNEAQ. V lost 5 bases, J lost 4 bases, and 21 bases lay in between. The CDR3 region has the DNA TGTGCCAGCAGCAACCCCCTCCGGGAGTCCAGGTACGAGCAGTACTTC. Protein sequence: CASSNPLRESRYEQYF.

This clonotype was counted a few times. The J gene is TRBJ2-1, the V gene TRBV7-2; D unclear. Germline CDR1 reads SGHTA; CDR2 reads FQGNSA. The CDR3 runs 15 residues. V was trimmed by 6 bases and J by 4 bases, leaving 16 bases between them. CDR3 residues: CASSPDTDLYNEQFF. As DNA, the CDR3 is TGTGCCAGCAGTCCAGACACGGACCTTTACAATGAGCAGTTCTTC.

This clonotype was recorded a few times. The chain couples TRBV6-2 or TRBV6-3 to TRBJ1-1, with 9 bases that match TRBD1. The CDR3 is 14 amino acids. Trimming removed 6 bases from V and 2 bases from J; junction bases left unmatched: 4. Looked up from germline, CDR1 is MNHEY and CDR2 is SVGEGT. As DNA, the CDR3 is TGTGCCAGCAGCGGACAGGGGAGAAACACTGAAGCTTTCTTT. It specifies CASSGQGRNTEAFF.

This clonotype showed up just a few times. The chain couples TRBV9 to TRBJ2-2; maybe TRBD2 (5 bases). This CDR3 region has 16 residues. Trimming shortened V by 3 bases and J by 0 bases, and 12 bases separated the two germline ends. Germline V lookup: CDR1 SGDLS, CDR2 YYNGEE. The CDR3 DNA follows: TGTGCCAGCAGCGCTCGGAGCGGATCGAACACCGGGGAGCTGTTTTTT. It translates to CASSARSGSNTGELFF.

There are many counts of this clonotype. The CDR3 DNA is TGCGCCAGCAGCTTAGCTAGCGGGAGGGCCAGTGGAAAATCCGATACGCAGTATTTT. This codes for CASSLASGRASGKSDTQYF. The rearrangement uses TRBV5-1 and TRBJ2-3; TRBD2 agrees at 12 bases. Germline V gene lookup returns CDR1 SGHRS and CDR2 YFSETQ. V gave up 2 bases and J gave up 6 bases; unmatched junction bases: 16. CDR3 length: 19 amino acids.

This clonotype was counted at least ten times. The CDR3 reads CSARDTIDSTDTQYF. CDR3 sequence (DNA): TGCAGTGCTAGAGATACCATAGACTCCACAGATACGCAGTATTTT. The J gene is TRBJ2-3, the V gene TRBV20-1; no definite D call. The CDR3 runs to 15 residues. Trimming pared 0 bases from V and 2 bases from J, leaving 12 bases between. Germline V gene sequence: CDR1 DFQATT, CDR2 SNEGSKA (reference sequence).

This clonotype was recorded a few times. V and J are TRBV5-1 and TRBJ2-7; possible D gene TRBD1, 6 bases. Looked up from germline, CDR1 is SGHRS and CDR2 is YFSETQ. The CDR3 has 17 amino acids. V was shortened by 0 bases and J by 2 bases, with 18 bases between the two germline ends. The CDR3 loop reads CASSLGGTKDRAYEQYF. CDR3 DNA sequence: TGCGCCAGCAGCTTGGGGGGGACAAAGGATCGGGCCTACGAGCAGTACTTC.

This clonotype appeared a single time. The genes are TRBV4-1 and TRBJ1-4; 8 nucleotides line up with TRBD1. Per the germline V gene, CDR1 is MGHRA and CDR2 is YSYEKL. V gave up 2 bases and J gave up 6 bases; unmatched junction bases: 11. The CDR3 runs 17 residues. The CDR3 DNA reads as TGCGCCAGCAGCCAAACCCCCTTCGACAGGGGCGATGAAAAACTGTTTTTT. Amino acids: CASSQTPFDRGDEKLFF.

CDR3 protein: CASSLEGTRETQYF. DNA of the CDR3: TGTGCCAGCAGCTTGGAAGGAACTCGGGAGACCCAGTACTTC. The chain combines TRBV5-6 with TRBJ2-5; D is uncertain. This CDR3 is 14 amino acids long. CDR1 is SGHDT and CDR2 is YYEEEE in the germline V gene. Trimming removed 0 bases at V and 5 bases at J, with 11 bases between.

The chain links TRBV25-1 to TRBJ2-2; 7 nucleotides align to TRBD2. Germline V lookup: CDR1 MGHDK, CDR2 SYGVNS. The CDR3 has 14 amino acids. After removal of 2 bases from V and 7 bases from J, the junction contained 4 bases not matched to a gene. Here the CDR3 DNA reads TGTGCCAGCAGTGAAATTGGCGGGAGCGGGGAGCTGTTTTTT. Its protein product is CASSEIGGSGELFF.

This clonotype showed up many times. This chain's CDR3 is CASGLAEAFF. The CDR3 DNA reads as TGTGCCAGCGGCTTGGCTGAAGCTTTCTTT. The V call is TRBV27, the J call TRBJ1-1; D uncertain. The V end lost 8 bases, the J end lost 6 bases, and 7 bases lay between the germline ends. Germline CDR1 MNHEY, CDR2 SMNVEV (reference sequence). The CDR3 loop spans 10 amino acids.

The V gene is TRBV7-2, the J gene TRBJ2-2; TRBD2 might be the D (5 bases). Trimming cost V 9 bases and J 6 bases, with 20 bases left between them. The CDR3 spans 15 residues. Germline CDR1 SGHTA, CDR2 FQGNSA. The CDR3 DNA sequence: TGTGCCAGTTCTCCAGGCGAGGGCCCATCCGGGGAGCTGTTTTTT. Its translation: CASSPGEGPSGELFF.

This clonotype showed up just a few times. CDR3 residues: CSVERDSGTQYF. As DNA, the CDR3 is TGCAGCGTTGAACGGGACTCGGGGACCCAGTACTTC. The gene calls are TRBV29-1 and TRBJ2-5; D possibly corresponds to TRBD2 (6 bases). The length of the CDR3 is 12 residues. Germline values: CDR1 SQVTM, CDR2 ANQGSEA. Trimming took off 2 bases at V and 7 bases at J, with 11 bases between the two ends.

The chain employs TRBV29-1 and TRBJ1-2; no clear D. The V end was cut by 0 bases, the J end by 4 bases, with 9 bases between. This CDR3 is 13 amino acids long. In germline, CDR1 is SQVTM, CDR2 ANQGSEA. The CDR3 DNA follows: TGCAGCGTTGAAGATGGGCATAGCTATGGCTACACCTTC. This codes for CSVEDGHSYGYTF.

The chain has TRBV2 and TRBJ2-5; possibly TRBD2 for D (6 bases). The CDR3 is 15 amino acids. From germline, CDR1 is SNHLY and CDR2 FYNNEI. V shed 7 bases and J shed 4 bases, with 19 bases lying between them. The chain's CDR3 is CASKISRGGAETQYF. Here the CDR3 DNA reads TGTGCCAGCAAAATATCGCGAGGCGGGGCAGAGACCCAGTACTTC.

This chain uses TRBV15 with TRBJ2-7; D remains ambiguous. V was shortened by 0 bases and J by 2 bases, with 8 bases between the two germline ends. Germline CDR1 and CDR2: LNHNV and YYDKDF (reference sequence). CDR3 length: 14 residues. CDR3 coding DNA: TGTGCCACCAGCAGAGATTCGGTAACCTACGAGCAGTACTTC. This encodes CATSRDSVTYEQYF.

This chain connects TRBV14 to TRBJ2-7; 14 nucleotides match TRBD2. V gave up 5 bases and J gave up 5 bases; unmatched junction bases: 17. Looked up from germline, CDR1 is SGHDN and CDR2 is FVKESK. The CDR3 contains 19 residues. The CDR3 is CASSEWTGKGLAGAHEQYF. The CDR3 nucleotides read TGTGCCAGCAGCGAGTGGACAGGGAAGGGACTAGCGGGGGCCCACGAGCAGTACTTC.

This clonotype has just a few counts. The chain couples TRBV7-2 to TRBJ1-3, with 7 positions matching TRBD1. V trimming: 4 bases; J trimming: 4 bases; junction bases outside the gene matches: 4. The CDR3 sequence is 14 residues long. Germline CDR1 and CDR2: SGHTA and FQGNSA. CDR3 in amino acids: CASSSRGGGNTIYF. For the CDR3, the DNA is TGTGCCAGCAGCTCTCGAGGGGGCGGAAACACCATATATTTT. Variable domain in full (rest from reference TRBV7-2 and TRBJ1-3): GAGVSQSPSNKVTEKGKDVELRCDPISGHTALYWYRQSLGQGLEFLIYFQGNSAPDKSGLPSDRFSAERTGGSVSTLTIQRTQQEDSAVYLCASSSRGGGNTIYFGEGSWLTVV.

This clonotype was detected many times. The V and J genes are TRBV12-3 or TRBV12-4 and TRBJ1-1, with D possibly matching TRBD1 (6 bases). The CDR3 covers 14 residues. Trimming removed 6 bases at V and 5 bases at J, with 16 bases between. In nucleotides, the CDR3 is TGTGCCAGCAGCCCATGGGGGGCGGGGACTGAAGCTTTCTTT. Translation gives CASSPWGAGTEAFF.

This clonotype was counted ten times or more. This chain uses TRBV10-3 with TRBJ2-7, with a weak D call TRBD1 (5 bases). Trimming took 2 bases from V and 0 from J, leaving 20 bases between them. This CDR3 contains 18 residues. Germline V gene sequence: CDR1 ENHRY, CDR2 SYGVKD. This CDR3 is CAISEEGVQGFISYEQYF. DNA for the CDR3: TGTGCCATCAGTGAGGAAGGGGTACAAGGCTTTATCTCCTACGAGCAGTACTTC.

This clonotype was detected ten times or more. The genes are TRBV7-2 and TRBJ1-1; D possibly corresponds to TRBD1 (6 bases). This CDR3 contains 14 residues. Germline CDR1 is SGHTA and CDR2 is FQGNSA. Trimming stripped 5 bases from V and 3 bases from J, with 13 bases between. The CDR3 region is CASSLRGGYTEAFF. As DNA, the CDR3 is TGTGCCAGCAGCCTCAGGGGAGGTTACACTGAAGCTTTCTTT.

This clonotype has more than one count but fewer than ten. This chain connects TRBV24-1 to TRBJ1-5, with a weak D call TRBD1 (6 bases). V was trimmed by 6 bases and J by 6 bases, leaving 11 bases between them. CDR3 length: 13 residues. Germline loops: CDR1 KGHDR, CDR2 SFDVKD. The CDR3: CATSTGISQPQHF. The CDR3 DNA is TGTGCCACCAGTACAGGGATATCTCAGCCCCAGCATTTT.